This is a list of T cell receptor beta chains from one sample in a study of OX40 agonist ivuxolimab in advanced cancers. Only in-frame clones appear in the TCRdb table, and some are missing; sequencing was by immunoSEQ multiplex PCR. There are about 13,000 clones in the sample; approximately 87% occur only once, and nearly 25% lies in the top ten. The material sequenced was CD4+ or CD8+ T cells sorted from blood, taken in a trial of the OX40 agonist ivuxolimab. The source of these receptors is an adult with an advanced solid tumor such as melanoma, head and neck, liver or kidney cancer. Both conserved end residues are part of each CDR3. The order of the fields is V gene, J gene, clone size, CDR3 protein. Clone size is not always given. Where it is, it says once, few, many or a class for expanded clones.

TRBV7-9	TRBJ2-7	-	CASSLGLVEQYF
TRBV29-1	TRBJ2-7	-	CSARQGSYEQYF
TRBV11-1	TRBJ1-6	-	CASSLKPGDHNSPLHF
TRBV20-1	TRBJ1-2	-	CSVDGYTF
TRBV4-1	TRBJ2-3	-	CASSQDVDRARDTQYF
TRBV20-1	TRBJ2-7	once	CSAPRSYEQYF
TRBV6-5	TRBJ2-1	-	CASSSGQARYNEQFF
TRBV2	TRBJ2-1	-	CASSDPGQGYNEQFF
TRBV5-1	TRBJ2-7	-	CASSLAGYISYEQYF
TRBV30	TRBJ2-1	-	CAWSPYTAEQFF
TRBV7-8	TRBJ1-1	-	CASSLGGPLLFF
TRBV7-9	TRBJ2-3	-	CASSFSGGTDTQYF
TRBV28	TRBJ1-4	-	CASKTGGTKGEKLFF
TRBV6-6	TRBJ2-1	-	CASSSSQGGLYNEQFF
TRBV27	TRBJ2-7	-	CASSYREKFYEQYF
TRBV30	TRBJ2-7	-	CAWSVLGQAYEQYF
TRBV30	TRBJ2-7	-	CAWSSWVTGGYYEQYF
TRBV27	TRBJ2-7	-	CASSLSRGGSEQYF
TRBV18	TRBJ2-2	-	CASSPNGGELFF
TRBV30	TRBJ2-3	-	CACRPRGTDTQYF
TRBV7-9	TRBJ2-7	-	CASSLVAYEQYF
TRBV5-6	TRBJ2-1	-	CASSFSTGPKNEQFF
TRBV28	TRBJ2-5	-	CASSPLAEQETQYF
TRBV29-1	TRBJ2-1	-	CSVDLVDRGSNEQFF
TRBV10-1	TRBJ2-7	-	CASSEFTSGNEQYF
TRBV4-1	TRBJ1-4	once	CASSLFQGSNEKLFF
TRBV7-8	TRBJ1-4	-	CASSQTQGGGEKLFF
TRBV19	TRBJ1-1	-	CASSIGTELIEAFF
TRBV7-6	TRBJ2-1	-	CASSFGTEFYNEQFF
TRBV28	TRBJ1-1	once	CASSSEQGITEAFF
TRBV7-3	TRBJ2-3	-	CASSLGAPDTQYF
TRBV9	TRBJ2-1	-	CASSGGGYNEQFF
TRBV4-2	TRBJ2-2	-	CASSQVLAGNTGELFF
TRBV27	TRBJ1-5	-	CASSLNHRVQPRHF
TRBV6-6	TRBJ2-1	-	CASSYSGSHNEQFF
TRBV6-6	TRBJ2-1	-	CASSYGRYNEQFF
TRBV9	TRBJ2-1	-	CASSFRTGTHNEQFF
TRBV5-5	TRBJ1-3	once	CASSPLATGRRNTIYF
TRBV6-4	TRBJ2-6	few	CASSDGSGANVLTF
TRBV7-6	TRBJ2-7	-	CASSLGSIVSYEQYF
TRBV5-4	TRBJ2-5	-	CASRGTQNQETQYF
TRBV5-8	TRBJ2-2	-	CASSLESGTANTGELFF
TRBV7-9	TRBJ2-5	few	CASSLAGGEQETQYF
TRBV6-5	TRBJ2-7	-	CASSYTNSLSYEQYF
TRBV5-1	TRBJ1-2	-	CASSSFDSYGYTF
TRBV5-5	TRBJ1-6	few	CASSLFGAVGSPLHF
TRBV27	TRBJ2-7	-	CASSGGGPYEQYF
TRBV27	TRBJ1-4	-	CASSPLRATNEKLFF
TRBV10-1	TRBJ2-3	-	CASTSLDWVLADTQYF
TRBV6-7	TRBJ2-5	-	CASTPRGRIQGTQYF
TRBV2	TRBJ1-2	once	CASRLGQFGYTF
TRBV29-1	TRBJ1-4	-	CSPGGNEKLFF
TRBV19	TRBJ2-1	-	CASSILSSGAIYNEQFF
TRBV10-2	TRBJ2-3	-	CATLTDTQYF
TRBV28	TRBJ1-2	-	CASSPTGFGGYTF
TRBV2	TRBJ1-1	-	CASSEAGHEGMNTEAFF
TRBV15	TRBJ1-5	-	CATHNLGGGQPQHF
TRBV30	TRBJ2-3	-	CAWSDGGGPDTQYF
TRBV7-2	TRBJ2-3	-	CASTFGAGAGDTQYF